Following are 28 T cell receptor beta chains from one sample sequenced in a study of T cell changes during pregnancy in multiple sclerosis. Produced via immunoSEQ multiplex PCR; TCRdb's table is partial and in-frame only. This repertoire shows about 79,000 clones, around nine tenths found once; its top ten account for approximately 0.47%. The sample in question was CD4+ T cells from peripheral blood mononuclear cells, obtained in the second trimester of pregnancy. These receptors were obtained from a female donor with multiple sclerosis, enrolled in a pregnancy study.

The chain carries TRBV2 and TRBJ2-4, with a tentative D call TRBD1 (5 bases). Trimming cost V 3 bases and J 0 bases, with 9 bases left between them. Germline CDR1 reads SNHLY; CDR2 reads FYNNEI. The CDR3 is 15 residues long. This CDR3 is CASSDRGLAKNIQYF. The CDR3 nucleotides read TGTGCCAGCAGTGATAGGGGATTAGCCAAAAACATTCAGTACTTC.

This rearrangement joins TRBV28 to TRBJ2-5; the D gene is possibly TRBD2 (6 bases). Germline lookup yields CDR1 MDHEN and CDR2 SYDVKM. V dropped 5 bases and J dropped 5 bases, with 15 bases sitting between them. The CDR3 is 14 amino acids. The CDR3 loop is CASSPLGGKETQYF. CDR3 in DNA: TGTGCCAGCAGTCCACTAGGAGGGAAGGAGACCCAGTACTTC.

V is TRBV19 and J is TRBJ1-1; possible D gene TRBD1, 6 bases. CDR3 size: 14 residues. Trimming removed 3 bases at V and 4 bases at J, with 12 bases between. CDR1 is LNHDA, CDR2 SQIVND, per germline (reference sequence). The CDR3: CASSIAGAGTEAFF. The DNA for the CDR3 is TGTGCCAGTAGTATCGCAGGGGCTGGCACTGAAGCTTTCTTT.

The genes are TRBV18 and TRBJ2-1, with D possibly being TRBD1 (6 bases). This CDR3 contains 15 residues. The V end lost 2 bases, the J end lost 14 bases, and 22 bases lay between the germline ends. Germline V CDR1 and CDR2: KGHSH, LQKENI. The CDR3 DNA reads as TGTGCCAGCTCACCAAAGAAGATACAGGGAGAATATGAGTTCTTC. It encodes CASSPKKIQGEYEFF.

The gene calls are TRBV7-9 and TRBJ2-5; 10 bases map to TRBD2. Germline V gene data show CDR1 as SEHNR and CDR2 as FQNEAQ (reference sequence). The CDR3 has 15 amino acids. With V trimmed by 4 bases and J by 5 bases, 7 bases remained unmatched. The CDR3 nucleotides read TGTGCCAGCAGCTCTCTAGCGGGAGTGAGTGAGACCCAGTACTTC. Translating gives CASSSLAGVSETQYF.

The CDR3 loop is CASSVGTSGSSYNEQFF. The CDR3, as DNA: TGTGCCAGCAGCGTAGGGACTAGCGGGAGCTCCTACAATGAGCAGTTCTTC. The gene calls are TRBV9 and TRBJ2-1; 13 bases agree with TRBD2. Germline loops: CDR1 SGDLS, CDR2 YYNGEE. The CDR3 contains 17 residues. Unmatched junction bases numbered 0, after V lost 0 bases and J lost 0 bases.

CDR3 sequence reads: CASSQLTNYGYTF. CDR3 DNA: TGTGCCAGTAGTCAACTCACTAACTATGGCTACACCTTC. The chain has TRBV19 and TRBJ1-2, with no clear D. V was trimmed by 5 bases and J by 0 bases, leaving 7 bases between them. This CDR3 is 13 amino acids long. In germline, CDR1 is LNHDA, CDR2 SQIVND (reference sequence).

This clone was observed many times. The CDR3 sequence is CASNPTGGNEQFF. As DNA, the CDR3 is TGCGCCAGCAACCCAACCGGGGGGAATGAGCAGTTCTTC. The chain combines TRBV5-1 with TRBJ2-1, with TRBD2 identical over 7 bases. The CDR3 totals 13 residues. In germline, CDR1 is SGHRS, CDR2 YFSETQ. V trimming: 6 bases; J trimming: 7 bases; junction bases outside the gene matches: 7. Full variable domain (outside the CDR3, taken from reference TRBV5-1 and TRBJ2-1): KAGVTQTPRYLIKTRGQQVTLSCSPISGHRSVSWYQQTPGQGLQFLFEYFSETQRNKGNFPGRFSGRQFSNSRSEMNVSTLELGDSALYLCASNPTGGNEQFFGPGTRLTVL.

This chain joins TRBV7-9 and TRBJ2-6; 7 bases align to TRBD1. The germline gives CDR1 SEHNR, CDR2 FQNEAQ (reference sequence). The V segment lost 3 bases and the J segment 2 bases; nucleotides outside the gene matches: 13. The length of the CDR3 is 19 residues. CDR3 DNA: TGTGCCAGCAGCTTTAAGGCCCGGGACAGCTCCGCTGGGGCCAACGTCCTGACTTTC. Translated: CASSFKARDSSAGANVLTF.

In its sample, this clone was seen a few times. V and J are TRBV14 and TRBJ1-1; possible D gene TRBD1, 6 bases. Looked up from germline, CDR1 is SGHDN and CDR2 is FVKESK. The V gene lost 0 bases and the J gene lost 10 bases, with 12 bases spanning the gap. The CDR3 has 13 residues. This CDR3 is CASSQDRGGGAFF. The CDR3 bases are TGTGCCAGCAGCCAAGATAGGGGAGGGGGAGCTTTCTTT.

The chain combines TRBV5-1 with TRBJ1-2; D is possibly TRBD1 (6 bases). V was trimmed by 0 bases and J by 6 bases, leaving 15 bases between them. From germline, CDR1 is SGHRS and CDR2 YFSETQ. The CDR3 contains 15 residues. The CDR3 reads CASSLATGQSHGYTF. The CDR3 nucleotides are TGCGCCAGCAGCTTGGCAACAGGACAGTCACATGGCTACACCTTC.

Many counts were recorded for this clone. The same CDR3 can be traced to other DNA sequences in this sample. V and J are TRBV7-3 and TRBJ1-1; TRBD1 is a possible D gene (5 bases). This CDR3 has 14 residues. The V end was cut by 0 bases, the J end by 3 bases, with 8 bases between. Germline CDR1 and CDR2: SGHTA and FQGTGA. The CDR3 DNA reads as TGTGCCAGCAGCTTAACGGGAGGGGACACTGAAGCTTTCTTT. This codes for CASSLTGGDTEAFF. The full variable domain, rest sourced from reference TRBV7-3 and TRBJ1-1, is GAGVSQTPSNKVTEKGKYVELRCDPISGHTALYWYRQSLGQGPEFLIYFQGTGAADDSGLPNDRFFAVRPEGSVSTLKIQRTERGDSAVYLCASSLTGGDTEAFFGQGTRLTVV.

This chain uses TRBV11-2 with TRBJ2-5; 11 nucleotides line up with TRBD2. Germline V lookup: CDR1 SGHAT, CDR2 FQNNGV. This CDR3 region has 15 residues. Unmatched junction bases numbered 6, after V lost 4 bases and J lost 5 bases. CDR3: CASSYSGGARETQYF. CDR3 nucleotide sequence: TGTGCCAGCAGCTATAGCGGGGGGGCCAGGGAGACCCAGTACTTC.

The V gene is TRBV6-1, the J gene TRBJ1-1; TRBD1 is a possible D gene (5 bases). V was pared by 7 bases and J by 5 bases, with 20 bases between. The CDR3 is 15 residues long. The germline CDR1 and CDR2 sequences are MNHNS and SASEGT. CDR3 protein: CASTLSLWGPTEAFF. In nucleotides, the CDR3 is TGTGCCAGCACCCTGTCACTGTGGGGCCCGACTGAAGCTTTCTTT.

J is TRBJ1-5 and V is TRBV6-1, with unresolved D. Germline V gene data show CDR1 as MNHNS and CDR2 as SASEGT. This CDR3 spans 10 amino acids. V lost 3 bases and J lost 12, with 6 bases in between. The CDR3 protein is CASSDGYQHF. The CDR3, as DNA: TGTGCCAGCAGTGACGGTTACCAGCATTTT.

CDR3 sequence reads: CASIAGVGTYNEQFF. Here the CDR3 DNA reads TGTGCCAGCATAGCGGGGGTGGGGACCTACAATGAGCAGTTCTTC. V and J are TRBV6-1 and TRBJ2-1; 9 bases match TRBD2. Germline lookup yields CDR1 MNHNS and CDR2 SASEGT. With 7 bases clipped from V and 2 bases from J, the junction kept 6 bases outside the gene matches. This CDR3 has 15 amino acids.

CDR3 DNA sequence: TGCGCCAGCAGCCAAGGAGAGACAGGGAAAGGCAAAAACATTCAGTACTTC. It encodes CASSQGETGKGKNIQYF. The chain is built from TRBV4-1 and TRBJ2-4; 7 positions match TRBD1. CDR1 is MGHRA, CDR2 YSYEKL, per germline. With 1 base clipped from V and 3 bases from J, the junction kept 9 bases outside the gene matches. This CDR3 region has 17 residues.

The chain is built from TRBV27 and TRBJ2-1, with 8 nucleotides matching TRBD2. This CDR3 is built from 16 residues. Germline trimming cut 6 bases from V and 6 bases from J; bases unmatched to any gene: 13. Germline CDR1 is MNHEY and CDR2 is SMNVEV (reference sequence). The CDR3 DNA reads TGTGCCAGCAGCGCAAAAGCGGGACTAGGAGGCAATGAGCAGTTCTTC. Amino acids: CASSAKAGLGGNEQFF.

The chain links TRBV14 to TRBJ2-1; D might be TRBD2 (6 bases). V was shortened by 0 bases and J by 13 bases, with 10 bases between the two germline ends. Germline V lookup: CDR1 SGHDN, CDR2 FVKESK. The CDR3 runs to 12 residues. The CDR3 loop reads CASSQDFGSQFF. CDR3 DNA sequence: TGTGCCAGCAGCCAAGATTTCGGGAGTCAGTTCTTC.

The chain joins TRBV10-3 to TRBJ1-3, with no clear D. Germline V CDR1 and CDR2: ENHRY, SYGVKD. The CDR3 totals 13 residues. Trimming stripped 6 bases from V and 0 bases from J, with 6 bases between. CDR3 protein: CAIRQSSGNTIYF. CDR3 DNA: TGTGCCATCAGACAGAGCTCTGGAAACACCATATATTTT.

J is TRBJ1-3 and V is TRBV28; 10 bases agree with TRBD1. Trimming removed 6 bases from V and 0 bases from J; junction bases left unmatched: 5. The CDR3 totals 16 residues. Germline CDR1 is MDHEN and CDR2 is SYDVKM. CDR3 in DNA: TGTGCCAGCAGCCAAAGGACAGGGGGCTCTGGAAACACCATATATTTT. Protein: CASSQRTGGSGNTIYF.

The chain links TRBV19 to TRBJ2-1; 15 bases agree with TRBD2. Germline lookup yields CDR1 LNHDA and CDR2 SQIVND (reference sequence). This CDR3 is built from 18 residues. The junction had 4 bases not matched to a gene; V was cut back by 4 bases and J by 0 bases. The CDR3 region has the DNA TGTGCCAGTAGTACCGGGACTAGCGGGGGGCTCTCCTACAATGAGCAGTTCTTC. Translation: CASSTGTSGGLSYNEQFF.

The chain combines TRBV5-6 with TRBJ2-7; 7 nucleotides match TRBD2. In germline, CDR1 is SGHDT, CDR2 YYEEEE. Trimming at V came to 2 bases and at J to 0 bases, leaving 5 bases not matched to a gene. The CDR3 covers 15 residues. CDR3 in amino acids: CASSFPSGASYEQYF. The DNA of the CDR3 is TGTGCCAGCAGCTTCCCGAGCGGGGCCTCCTACGAGCAGTACTTC.

The gene calls are TRBV30 and TRBJ2-7; 9 bases line up with TRBD1. The V and J ends lost 6 bases and 1 base, in that order; junction bases with no gene match: 7. The CDR3 covers 14 residues. Germline CDR1 is GTSNPN and CDR2 is SVGIG (reference sequence). The CDR3 DNA reads as TGTGCCTGTCGGGAACAGGGGGCTTCCTACGAGCAGTACTTC. As protein: CACREQGASYEQYF.

The chain has TRBV6-6 and TRBJ1-2; D unresolved. The CDR3 consists of 11 residues. V lost 4 bases and J 7 bases, leaving 7 bases between the germline ends. Per germline, CDR1 MNHNY and CDR2 SVGAGI (reference sequence). CDR3 region: CASSLWAGYTF. The CDR3 coding sequence is TGTGCCAGCAGTTTGTGGGCTGGCTACACCTTC.

The chain recombines TRBV11-1 with TRBJ2-5; TRBD2 matches 8 bases. This CDR3 comprises 14 residues. Trimming removed 4 bases from V and 5 bases from J; junction bases left unmatched: 6. Germline CDR1 is SGHAT and CDR2 is FQDESV (reference sequence). CDR3 in amino acids: CASSSRGLEETQYF. In DNA, the CDR3 is TGTGCCAGCAGCTCGAGGGGACTAGAGGAGACCCAGTACTTC.

The V call is TRBV30, the J call TRBJ1-1, with 7 positions matching TRBD1. The CDR3 contains 13 residues. V was clipped by 8 bases and J by 1 base; unmatched bases: 7. In germline, CDR1 is GTSNPN, CDR2 SVGIG (reference sequence). The CDR3 DNA is TGTGCCGGACGGACAGGCGAGAACACTGAAGCTTTCTTT. It encodes CAGRTGENTEAFF.

The chain employs TRBV19 and TRBJ1-2, with D unclear. Germline lookup yields CDR1 LNHDA and CDR2 SQIVND (reference sequence). Trimming shortened V by 5 bases and J by 8 bases, and 15 bases separated the two germline ends. CDR3 length equals 13 residues. The CDR3 is CASSLRPPRGYTF. As DNA, the CDR3 is TGTGCCAGTAGTCTACGACCGCCTAGGGGCTACACCTTC.